The rows below give T cell receptor beta chains drawn from one sample of a study of regulatory T cells in long-lasting Graves disease. TCRdb passed the multiplex PCR reads through MiXCR, listing each CDR3 protein once. The profile shows approximately 500,000 distinct CDR3 sequences, about a fifth of them singletons. Material: peripheral blood mononuclear cells (PBMCs), obtained when the disease was refractory, from a patient treated with antithyroid drugs. Receptors originate from a female donor with Graves disease. Both conserved end residues are part of each CDR3. A D gene is named only where the DNA matches it firmly. Size tells how often a clone was seen (once, few, many) or the class of an expanded clone, and some rows leave it out.

TRBV6-5	NA	TRBJ2-5	many	16	TGTGCCAGCAGTTACTCCGCCAGGGACCCAAAAGAGACCCAGTACTTC	CASSYSARDPKETQYF
TRBV2	NA	TRBJ2-5	many	14	TGTGCCAGCAGTCCCCTTGAGGCATTTGAGACCCAGTACTTC	CASSPLEAFETQYF
TRBV7-2	NA	TRBJ1-2	few	14	TGTGCCAGCAGCTTAACCAGGGAGCGGCTAGGCTACACCTTC	CASSLTRERLGYTF
TRBV7-6	NA	TRBJ2-5	NA	13	TGTGCCAGCAGCTTCTGGGGGCAAGAAGACCAGTACTTC	CASSFWGQEDQYF
TRBV6-1	TRBD2	TRBJ2-3	NA	18	TGTGCCAGCAGTCCTAAAAACAGACTAGCGGGAGCCGTAGATACGCAGTATTTT	CASSPKNRLAGAVDTQYF
TRBV6-1	NA	TRBJ2-7	few	14	TGTGCCAGCAGGGGGTTCATCAGCTCCTACGAGCAGTACTTC	CASRGFISSYEQYF
TRBV6-2/TRBV6-3	NA	TRBJ2-2	few	16	TGTGCCAGCGGTTACCGGGACGCCGTGTTATCCGGGGAGCTGTTTTTT	CASGYRDAVLSGELFF
TRBV20-1	NA	TRBJ2-4	few	15	TGCAGTGCTATATCCGGGCAGCTAGCCAAAAACATTCAGTACTTC	CSAISGQLAKNIQYF
TRBV20-1	NA	TRBJ2-4	NA	14	TGCAGTGCTAGAACCGGGCCAGCGAACTCTATTCAGTACTTC	CSARTGPANSIQYF
TRBV11-2	NA	TRBJ2-6	NA	20	TGTGCCAGCCGACCCTTCAGGACAGTCGCCAACCGCTCTGGGGCCAACGTCCTGACTTTC	CASRPFRTVANRSGANVLTF
TRBV20-1	TRBD1	TRBJ1-4	few	15	TGCAGTGCTAGGCCCGACAGGGGAGATAATGAAAAACTGTTTTTT	CSARPDRGDNEKLFF
TRBV28	TRBD1	TRBJ1-2	many	14	TGTGCCAGCAGCCCGCCACAGGGGACCTATGGCTACACCTTC	CASSPPQGTYGYTF
TRBV12-3/TRBV12-4	TRBD1	TRBJ1-4	many	19	TGTGCCAGCAGCCCAGGACAGGGGGCATGGTTGGCAACTAATGAAAAACTGTTTTTT	CASSPGQGAWLATNEKLFF
TRBV5-5	NA	TRBJ2-5	many	13	TGTGCCAGCAGCTTGGAAGGGTGGGAGACCCAGTACTTC	CASSLEGWETQYF
TRBV20-1	TRBD2	TRBJ2-5	few	15	TGCAGTGCTCCCGGGACTAGCGGCTTCAGGGAGACCCAGTACTTC	CSAPGTSGFRETQYF
TRBV30	NA	TRBJ1-5	NA	15	TGTGCCTGGACCGCCCCGGGGCACTATGGGCAGCCCCAGCATTTT	CAWTAPGHYGQPQHF
TRBV6-1	NA	TRBJ1-5	many	17	TGTGCCAGCAGGGAACAGGATTGGGGTTATAGCAATCAGCCCCAGCATTTT	CASREQDWGYSNQPQHF
TRBV5-1	NA	TRBJ1-1	NA	14	TGCGCCAGCAGCGGACAGTCTATGAACACTGAAGCTTTCTTT	CASSGQSMNTEAFF
TRBV13	NA	TRBJ1-2	NA	15	TGTGCCAGCAGCTTAGGAGGGGGGCCACGGTATAGCTACACCTTC	CASSLGGGPRYSYTF
TRBV2	NA	TRBJ1-1	many	15	TGTGCCAGCAGAAAACAGGCTTCCCTGGGCACTGAAGCTTTCTTT	CASRKQASLGTEAFF
TRBV28	NA	TRBJ2-1	once	18	TGTGCCAGCAGTAACCTAAGGGTAACAGTGGACGTGAACAATGAGCAGTTCTTC	CASSNLRVTVDVNNEQFF
TRBV5-1	NA	TRBJ1-1	few	15	TGCGCCAGCAGCTTGGAGTTACAGATGAACACTGAAGCTTTCTTT	CASSLELQMNTEAFF
TRBV5-1	NA	TRBJ1-5	NA	14	TGCGCCAGCACCGTCGGGACCAGCGGGCAGCCCCAGCATTTT	CASTVGTSGQPQHF
TRBV28	NA	TRBJ1-4	many	12	TGTGCCAGCAGTTATGGGGTGGAAAAACTGTTTTTT	CASSYGVEKLFF
TRBV18	NA	TRBJ1-4	few	15	TGTGCCAGCTCACCACAGGGGGAAACTAATGAAAAACTGTTTTTT	CASSPQGETNEKLFF
TRBV5-1	TRBD1	TRBJ1-1	NA	17	TGCGCCAGCAGCCGCCGACAGGGGGTTATGGTTGACACTGAAGCTTTCTTT	CASSRRQGVMVDTEAFF
TRBV20-1	NA	TRBJ2-5	few	16	TGCAGTGCTAGCTGGCCGGGACTCAAAAAAACGGAGACCCAGTACTTC	CSASWPGLKKTETQYF
TRBV19	TRBD2	TRBJ2-5	NA	17	TGTGTCAGTAGTAGTAGGGGGACTAGCGGATACCAAGAGACCCAGTACTTC	CVSSSRGTSGYQETQYF
TRBV12-3/TRBV12-4	TRBD1	TRBJ2-7	few	16	TGTGCCAGCAGTTTAGCGAGGACAGGGGGGGCCTACGAGCGGTACTTC	CASSLARTGGAYERYF
TRBV7-2	NA	TRBJ1-1	NA	13	TGTGCCAGCAGGCCAGCTCTGAACACTGAAGCTTTCTTT	CASRPALNTEAFF
TRBV3-1	NA	TRBJ1-4	few	14	TGTGCCAGCAGCCCCGGACTCTTTAATGAAAAACTGTTTTTT	CASSPGLFNEKLFF
TRBV28	TRBD1	TRBJ1-5	few	12	TGTGCCAGCGGGACAGGGAGTCAGCCCCAGCATTTT	CASGTGSQPQHF
TRBV12-3/TRBV12-4	NA	TRBJ2-7	few	12	TGTGCCAGCAGTTGGGATGTCTACGAGCAGTACTTC	CASSWDVYEQYF
TRBV28	NA	TRBJ2-2	NA	18	TGTGCCAGCAGTACTCAAGTTTTCCAGCTCCGAGCCGCCGGGGAGCTGTTTTTT	CASSTQVFQLRAAGELFF
TRBV27	TRBD1	TRBJ2-7	few	14	TGTGCCAGCAGTTTATTGGGGACAGGGAACGAGCAGTACTTC	CASSLLGTGNEQYF
TRBV10-3	NA	TRBJ2-7	NA	19	TGTGCCATCAGTGAGTATCCGGTGGATTGGCAAAAAAGCTCCTACGAGCAGTACTTC	CAISEYPVDWQKSSYEQYF
TRBV28	NA	TRBJ2-5	many	16	TGTGCCAGCAGTCGTGAACAGGGATATGGCCAAGAGACCCAGTACTTC	CASSREQGYGQETQYF